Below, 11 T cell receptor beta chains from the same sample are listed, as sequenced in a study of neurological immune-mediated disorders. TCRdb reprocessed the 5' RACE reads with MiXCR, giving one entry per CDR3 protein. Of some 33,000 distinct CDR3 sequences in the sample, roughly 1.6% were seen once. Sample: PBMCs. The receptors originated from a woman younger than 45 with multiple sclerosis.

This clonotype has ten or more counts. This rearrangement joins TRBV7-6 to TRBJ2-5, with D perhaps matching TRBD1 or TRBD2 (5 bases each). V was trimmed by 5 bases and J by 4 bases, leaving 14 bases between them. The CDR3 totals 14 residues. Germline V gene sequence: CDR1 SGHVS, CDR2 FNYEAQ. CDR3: CASSPMGVGETQYF. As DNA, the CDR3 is TGTGCCAGCAGCCCCATGGGGGTCGGAGAGACCCAGTACTTC.

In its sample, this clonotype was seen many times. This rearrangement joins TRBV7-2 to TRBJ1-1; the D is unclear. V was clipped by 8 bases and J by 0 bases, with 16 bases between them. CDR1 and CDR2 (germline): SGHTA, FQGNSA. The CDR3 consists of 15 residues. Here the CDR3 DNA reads TGTGCCAGCCGAGCCGGGCCCCCCTTGAACACTGAAGCTTTCTTT. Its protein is CASRAGPPLNTEAFF.

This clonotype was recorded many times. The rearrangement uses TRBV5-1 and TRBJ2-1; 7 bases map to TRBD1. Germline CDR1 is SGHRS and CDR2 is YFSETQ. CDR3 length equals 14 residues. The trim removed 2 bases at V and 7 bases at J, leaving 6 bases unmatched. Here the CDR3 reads CASSFQTGMNEQFF. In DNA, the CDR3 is TGCGCCAGCAGCTTCCAGACAGGGATGAATGAGCAGTTCTTC.

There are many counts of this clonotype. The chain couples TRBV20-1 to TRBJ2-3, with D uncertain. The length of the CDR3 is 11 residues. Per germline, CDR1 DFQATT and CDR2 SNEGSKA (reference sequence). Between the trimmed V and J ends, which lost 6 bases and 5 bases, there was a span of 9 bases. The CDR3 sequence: CSAKPRDTQYF. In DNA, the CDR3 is TGCAGTGCAAAACCCCGAGATACGCAGTATTTT.

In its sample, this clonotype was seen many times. For the CDR3, the DNA is TGTGCCAGCAGCGGTTATGTGGATACGCAGTATTTT. It is translated as CASSGYVDTQYF. The chain couples TRBV7-2 to TRBJ2-3; D ambiguous. This CDR3 has 12 amino acids. The germline gives CDR1 SGHTA, CDR2 FQGNSA. V was shortened by 5 bases and J by 6 bases, with 9 bases between the two germline ends.

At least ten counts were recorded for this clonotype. The CDR3 region has the DNA TGTGCCAGCAGCTTAGGGAGCTACACCTTC. Encoded protein: CASSLGSYTF. The chain carries TRBV5-8 and TRBJ1-2; D is unresolved. Trimming took off 2 bases at V and 9 bases at J, with 5 bases between the two ends. Germline V gives CDR1 SGHTS, CDR2 YDEGEE. The CDR3 spans 10 residues.

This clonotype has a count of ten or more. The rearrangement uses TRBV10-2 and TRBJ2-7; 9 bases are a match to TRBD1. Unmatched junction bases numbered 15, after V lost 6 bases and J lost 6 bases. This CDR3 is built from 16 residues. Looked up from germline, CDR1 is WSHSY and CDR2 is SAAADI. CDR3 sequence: CASSLVSGTGTAEQYF. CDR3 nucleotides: TGCGCCAGCAGCTTAGTATCTGGGACAGGGACCGCCGAGCAGTACTTC.

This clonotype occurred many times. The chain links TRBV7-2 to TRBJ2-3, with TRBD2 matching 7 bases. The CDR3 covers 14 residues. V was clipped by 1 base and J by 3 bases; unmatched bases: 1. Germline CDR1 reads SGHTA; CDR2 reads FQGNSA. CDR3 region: CASSLGEGTDTQYF. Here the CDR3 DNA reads TGTGCCAGCAGCTTAGGGGAGGGGACAGATACGCAGTATTTT.

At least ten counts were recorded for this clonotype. The CDR3 region is CASSPRTGSTDTQYF. CDR3 nucleotide sequence: TGTGCCAGCTCACCGCGGACAGGCAGCACAGATACGCAGTATTTT. This chain connects TRBV18 to TRBJ2-3, with TRBD1 identical over 7 bases. Trimming removed 3 bases from V and 0 bases from J; junction bases left unmatched: 3. The CDR3 runs to 15 residues. Germline loops: CDR1 KGHSH, CDR2 LQKENI. The full variable domain, rest sourced from reference TRBV18 and TRBJ2-3, is NAGVMQNPRHLVRRRGQEARLRCSPMKGHSHVYWYRQLPEEGLKFMVYLQKENIIDESGMPKERFSAEFPKEGPSILRIQQVVRGDSAAYFCASSPRTGSTDTQYFGPGTRLTVL.

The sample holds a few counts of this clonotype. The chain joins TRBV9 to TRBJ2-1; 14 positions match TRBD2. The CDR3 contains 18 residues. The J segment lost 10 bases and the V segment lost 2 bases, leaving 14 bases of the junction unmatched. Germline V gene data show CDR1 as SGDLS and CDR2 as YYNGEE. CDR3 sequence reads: CASSVSTSGGALPSEQFF. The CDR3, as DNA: TGTGCCAGCAGCGTCTCGACTAGCGGGGGGGCCCTCCCTTCCGAGCAGTTCTTC.

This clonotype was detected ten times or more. The CDR3 protein is CASSYLVEQYF. CDR3 bases: TGTGCCAGCAGTTACCTAGTCGAGCAGTACTTC. The V call is TRBV5-6, the J call TRBJ2-7; D is unresolved. This CDR3 has 11 residues. V lost 5 bases to trimming and J lost 6 bases, with 9 bases between them. Germline V gene sequence: CDR1 SGHDT, CDR2 YYEEEE.